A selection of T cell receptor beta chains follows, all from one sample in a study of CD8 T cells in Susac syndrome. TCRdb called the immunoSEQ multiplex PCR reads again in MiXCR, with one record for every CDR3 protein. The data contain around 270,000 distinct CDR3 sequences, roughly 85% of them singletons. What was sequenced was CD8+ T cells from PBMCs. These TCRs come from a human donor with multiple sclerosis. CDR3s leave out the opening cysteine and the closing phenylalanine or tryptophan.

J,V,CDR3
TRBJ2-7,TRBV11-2,ASSRGQGRRDEQY
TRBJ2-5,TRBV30,AWSVGATVGLEAQY
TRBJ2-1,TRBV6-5,ASTPGTINNNEQF
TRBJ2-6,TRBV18,ASSPGAYTGTGARVANVLT
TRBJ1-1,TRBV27,ASSFRMGLFDEAF
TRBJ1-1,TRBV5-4,ASSSPTGTLNTEAF
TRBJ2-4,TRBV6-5,ASSYFETSGTFGKNIQY
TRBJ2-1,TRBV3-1,ASSQVFQETSDNEQF
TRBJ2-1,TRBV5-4,ANPSEQPVSYNEQF
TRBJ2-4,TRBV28,ASSPPRQSSVQY
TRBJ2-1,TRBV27,ASSDGGAYNEQF
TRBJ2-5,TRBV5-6,ASSLNRDRNQETQY
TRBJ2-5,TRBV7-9,ASSLLGSGTGQETQY
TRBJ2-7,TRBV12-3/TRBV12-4,ASSPRDRGLDEQY
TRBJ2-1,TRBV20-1,SAREAGKNEQF
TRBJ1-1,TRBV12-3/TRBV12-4,ASSRQGERTEAF
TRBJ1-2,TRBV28,ASSFRGQGPIYGYT
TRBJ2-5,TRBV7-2,ASSLEGLAAQETQY
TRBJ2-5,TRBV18,ASSPAADIQETQY
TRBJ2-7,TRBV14,ASSQDRPSGLGTYEQY
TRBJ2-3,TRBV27,ASSEMDTQY
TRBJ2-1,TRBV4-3,ASSRRLAGGSDEQF
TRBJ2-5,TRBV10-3,AISGMAAGRSQETQY
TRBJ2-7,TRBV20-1,SAPKGISGGSYYEQY
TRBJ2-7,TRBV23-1,ASSPAPPDEQY
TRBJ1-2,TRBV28,ASSFGGMNGYT
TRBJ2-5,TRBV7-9,ASSDQQGDTETQY
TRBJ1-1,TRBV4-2,ASSQDRSNTEAF
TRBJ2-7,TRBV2,ASRPSGDSYEQY
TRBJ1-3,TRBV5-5,ASRSWDTIY
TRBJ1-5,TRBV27,ASSRQGLSNQPQH
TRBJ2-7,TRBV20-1,SARTGLNEQY
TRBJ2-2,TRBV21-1,ASRRSTGVGNTGELF
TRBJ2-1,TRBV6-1,ASSPLASSYNEQF
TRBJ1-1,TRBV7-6,ASSLGQVDTEAF
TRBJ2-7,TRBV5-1,ASSQGLAGSYEQY
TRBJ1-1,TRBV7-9,ASSLTGVMNTEAF
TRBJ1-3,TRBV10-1,ASSEYLAGNTIY
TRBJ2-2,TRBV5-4,ASSQIGEGPAGELF
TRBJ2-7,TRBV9,ASSPYQGGGQAPYEQY
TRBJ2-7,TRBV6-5,ASSSGTRLEQY
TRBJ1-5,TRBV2,ASSEVWGGLINQPQH
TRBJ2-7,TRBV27,ASSLYGDEQY
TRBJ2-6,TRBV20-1,SAHRGVSGANVLT
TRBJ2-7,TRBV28,ASTHRGGYEQY
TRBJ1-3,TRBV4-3,ASSPKAGATTGNTIY
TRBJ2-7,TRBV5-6,ASSPGQFYEQY
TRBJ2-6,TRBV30,AWSGQGGISSGANVLT
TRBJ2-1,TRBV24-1,ATRGGSGNEQF
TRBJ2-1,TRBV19,ASREGTSNEQF